Listed below are T cell receptor beta chains from one sample, sequenced in a study of blood T cell repertoires in COVID-19. The repertoire was sequenced with immunoSEQ multiplex PCR; TCRdb's copy has only in-frame clones and lacks some. The repertoire consists of 190,000 or so clones, with 86% occurring once and the leading ten covering roughly 9.1%. Sequencing was performed on PBMCs or T cells enriched from blood (not recorded which). These receptors were taken from a woman between 25 and 40 years old who had recovered from COVID-19. The CDR3 runs from the conserved cysteine through the conserved F or W. D genes are given only for firm matches. Rows may omit the clone size; those that give it use once, few, many or a size class.

j_call,cdr3_length,d_call,clone_size,v_call,cdr3_aa,cdr3_nt
TRBJ2-7,15,TRBD1,.,TRBV28,CASSFHRDRGYEQYF,TGTGCCAGCAGTTTCCACCGGGACAGGGGCTACGAGCAGTACTTC
TRBJ2-2,16,.,.,TRBV7-8,CASSRLTRSNTGELFF,TGTGCCAGCAGCCGACTGACTAGGTCGAACACCGGGGAGCTGTTTTTT
TRBJ1-3,15,.,.,TRBV6-1,CASSEAPTAGNTIYF,TGTGCCAGCAGTGAAGCCCCGACAGCCGGAAACACCATATATTTT
TRBJ2-5,11,.,few,TRBV20-1,CSAQHQETQYF,TGCAGTGCACAGCACCAAGAGACCCAGTACTTC
TRBJ1-6,15,.,.,TRBV5-5,CASSLYGQYNSPLHF,TGTGCCAGCAGCTTGTATGGACAGTATAATTCACCCCTCCACTTT
TRBJ1-2,13,.,.,TRBV29-1,CSADDQGLGGYTF,TGCAGCGCAGACGACCAGGGGTTAGGTGGCTACACCTTC
TRBJ2-7,16,.,.,TRBV19,CASSIGRRDSYYEQYF,TGTGCCAGTAGTATAGGGCGGCGGGACAGTTACTACGAGCAGTACTTC
TRBJ2-7,17,TRBD2,.,TRBV4-2,CASSQGLPGSVSYEQYF,TGTGCCAGCAGCCAGGGACTACCGGGGAGCGTATCCTACGAGCAGTACTTC
TRBJ1-3,16,TRBD1,.,TRBV10-3,CAISEPGTGSGNTIYF,TGTGCCATCAGTGAGCCCGGGACAGGGTCTGGAAACACCATATATTTT
TRBJ1-4,17,.,.,TRBV7-9,CASSQDHQAQFGEKLFF,TGTGCCAGCAGCCAAGACCATCAGGCCCAGTTTGGAGAAAAACTGTTTTTT
TRBJ2-2,14,.,.,TRBV10-3,CAISEGGRGGELFF,TGTGCCATCAGTGAGGGAGGCCGTGGCGGGGAGCTGTTTTTT
TRBJ2-5,14,.,.,TRBV18,CASSTDWNQETQYF,TGTGCCAGCTCAACGGACTGGAACCAAGAGACCCAGTACTTC
TRBJ1-1,11,.,.,TRBV30,CAWSSGPEAFF,TGTGCCTGGAGCTCAGGGCCTGAAGCTTTCTTT
TRBJ2-1,13,TRBD1,.,TRBV24-1,CATGDRAGYEQFF,TGTGCCACCGGGGACAGGGCGGGTTATGAGCAGTTCTTC
TRBJ2-7,13,TRBD2,.,TRBV28,CASGGGQAYEQYF,TGTGCCAGCGGGGGGGGTCAGGCCTACGAGCAGTACTTC
TRBJ1-2,10,.,.,TRBV20-1,CSAPTSGYTF,TGCAGTGCTCCTACGTCTGGCTACACCTTC
TRBJ1-1,15,.,.,TRBV5-1,CASSFLRDPNAEAFF,TGCGCCAGCAGCTTTTTGAGGGATCCGAACGCTGAAGCTTTCTTT
TRBJ2-2,16,TRBD1,.,TRBV5-4,CASSFDGTAITGELFF,TGTGCCAGCAGCTTCGACGGGACAGCGATAACCGGGGAGCTGTTTTTT
TRBJ1-2,11,.,.,TRBV20-1,CSARGLYGYTF,TGCAGTGCCCGGGGTCTGTATGGCTACACCTTC
TRBJ2-5,16,TRBD1,.,TRBV11-2,CASSSSTGGGQETQYF,TGTGCCAGCAGCTCCTCGACAGGGGGCGGGCAAGAGACCCAGTACTTC